The 15 T cell receptor beta chains below come from one sample, sequenced in a study of molecular identifiers for immune sequencing clone quantification listed by TCRdb under 2018. Library prep was done by PCR. The listed sequencing device is NextSeq 500. The public reads were run again by TCRdb, first through fastp at Q25 and then through MiXCR, and only productive beta chains were kept. Every distinct CDR3 protein forms one entry, paired with its most common genes and DNA. This sample holds 80,000 to 130,000 distinct CDR3 sequences; roughly a third were observed only once. The ten most abundant clones make up around 4% of the sample. Sequencing was carried out using naive CD8+ T cells from blood, with Jurkat cell RNA spiked in. Sample cell subset or site, as interpreted from the label and publication: FACS-sorted CD8+CD4-CCR7+CD45RA+ naive T cells. These receptors came from a human donor in good health. Some libraries in this study had Jurkat cell RNA spiked in.

In regard to this clonotype: A read error is likely, as this CDR3 ends without the conserved phenylalanine or tryptophan. The rearrangement uses TRBV28 and TRBJ2-1; D is unresolved. With 10 bases removed from V and 0 bases from J, the gap between germline ends came to 25 bases. Germline V lookup: CDR1 MDHEN, CDR2 SYDVKM. The CDR3 loop spans 18 amino acids. The CDR3: CATLSGSTRSPSYNEQFL. As DNA, the CDR3 is TGTGCCACCCTCTCTGGGTCTACCAGATCCCCCTCCTACAATGAGCAGTTCCTC.

With regard to this clonotype: The conserved phenylalanine or tryptophan is not found at the CDR3 terminus, so this likely reflects a read error. The J gene is TRBJ2-1, the V gene TRBV7-6; possibly TRBD2 for D (5 bases). Germline CDR1 reads SGHVS; CDR2 reads FNYEAQ. The V gene lost 5 bases and the J gene lost 9 bases, with 14 bases spanning the gap. The CDR3 runs to 13 residues. The CDR3, as DNA: TGTGCCAGCAGCATAGAGGGCCTCTGTGAGCAGTTCTTA. Translation gives CASSIEGLCEQFL.

As concerns this clonotype: Germline and junction disagree at one end, which may indicate a read error. This rearrangement joins TRBV6-2 or TRBV6-3 to TRBJ1-2; D perhaps matches TRBD1 (5 bases). Germline V CDR1 and CDR2: MNHEY, SVGEGT. This CDR3 comprises 14 residues. As DNA, the CDR3 is TGTGCCAGCAGCCGCGACAGATCTAACTATAGCTACACCTTC. Encoded protein: CASSRDRSNYSYTF.

The CDR3 here is CASSYYPRSDSYEQYF. CDR3 nucleotides: TGTGCCAGCAGCTATTACCCCCGAAGCGACAGTTACGAGCAGTACTTC. The chain couples TRBV7-2 to TRBJ2-7, with D perhaps TRBD1 (5 bases). The CDR3 sequence is 16 residues long. Deletions cut 4 bases from V and 4 bases from J, with 20 bases between. The germline V gene encodes CDR1 SGHTA and CDR2 FQGNSA.

The chain joins TRBV4-2 to TRBJ2-7; the match to TRBD1 covers 9 bases. The germline V gene encodes CDR1 LGHNA and CDR2 YNFKEQ. V lost 5 bases, J lost 2 bases, and 7 bases stayed unmatched. This CDR3 has 15 residues. The CDR3 DNA reads as TGTGCCAGCAGCGGGCCGGGACAGGGTACCTACGAGCAGTACTTC. This encodes CASSGPGQGTYEQYF.

This clonotype was seen more than once but under ten times. The CDR3 coding sequence is TGTGCCAGCAGCTTTAGTATCGGCGATACGCAGTATTTT. Translation: CASSFSIGDTQYF. This sequence joins TRBV7-2 and TRBJ2-3; D remains ambiguous. The length of the CDR3 is 13 residues. Germline lookup yields CDR1 SGHTA and CDR2 FQGNSA. The V gene lost 3 bases and the J gene lost 6 bases, with 10 bases spanning the gap.

There are a few counts of this clonotype. This sequence joins TRBV28 and TRBJ2-5; D gene ambiguous. Trimming cost V 5 bases and J 4 bases, with 14 bases left between them. The CDR3 runs to 14 residues. Per the germline V gene, CDR1 is MDHEN and CDR2 is SYDVKM. The CDR3 here is CASSPPAELETQYF. CDR3 DNA sequence: TGTGCCAGCAGTCCCCCAGCAGAACTAGAGACCCAGTACTTC.

This clonotype was picked up a small number of times. The chain links TRBV5-1 to TRBJ2-2; D call uncertain. Between the trimmed V and J ends, which lost 0 bases and 6 bases, there was a span of 15 bases. In germline, CDR1 is SGHRS, CDR2 YFSETQ. CDR3 length: 16 amino acids. CDR3 nucleotide sequence: TGCGCCAGCAGCTTGGCTCTAGGGTTTGCGGCCGGGGAGCTGTTTTTT. This codes for CASSLALGFAAGELFF.

In regard to this clonotype: Relative to the germline gene, one junction end is altered; a read error may explain this. This rearrangement joins TRBV12-5 to TRBJ2-3; D gene uncertain. CDR1 LGHNT and CDR2 FRNRAP come from the germline V gene. This CDR3 has 12 amino acids. CDR3 bases: TGTGCTAGTTCTGGTATCGCAGATACGCGGTATTTT. Amino acids: CASSGIADTRYF.

The sample holds many counts of this clonotype. The chain has TRBV29-1 and TRBJ2-7; 12 bases match TRBD2. J was trimmed by 5 bases and V by 4 bases; bases with no gene match: 9. The CDR3 totals 15 residues. In germline, CDR1 is SQVTM, CDR2 ANQGSEA. CDR3 bases: TGCAGCGTTGTTCTAGCGGGAGGGCCTGCCAACGAGCAGTACTTC. Its protein product is CSVVLAGGPANEQYF.

This clonotype was seen many times. V and J are TRBV28 and TRBJ2-3, with 8 bases identical to TRBD2. The CDR3 length is 17 residues. Germline V gene data show CDR1 as MDHEN and CDR2 as SYDVKM. Trimming at V came to 6 bases and at J to 0 bases, leaving 11 bases not matched to a gene. In DNA, the CDR3 is TGTGCCAGCAGGCCCCCGGGACTAGTAATTAGCACAGATACGCAGTATTTT. Amino acid sequence: CASRPPGLVISTDTQYF. Complete variable domain (other parts from reference TRBV28 and TRBJ2-3): DVKVTQSSRYLVKRTGEKVFLECVQDMDHENMFWYRQDPGLGLRLIYFSYDVKMKEKGDIPEGYSVSREKKERFSLILESASTNQTSMYLCASRPPGLVISTDTQYFGPGTRLTVL.

This clonotype has just a few counts. The chain recombines TRBV7-6 with TRBJ2-3, with TRBD2 identical over 11 bases. The CDR3 totals 16 residues. Unmatched junction bases numbered 5, after V lost 2 bases and J lost 4 bases. CDR1 SGHVS and CDR2 FNYEAQ come from the germline V gene. CDR3 sequence (DNA): TGTGCCAGCAGCTTAACTAGCGGGAGTCTGGCAGATACGCAGTATTTT. This gives the protein CASSLTSGSLADTQYF.

The rearrangement uses TRBV5-3 and TRBJ2-5, with 11 bases aligning to TRBD1. TRBV5-3 is an ORF, and what it does is uncertain. The junction had 25 bases not matched to a gene; V was cut back by 9 bases and J by 9 bases. The CDR3 spans 18 residues. The CDR3 is CATRPKTRTGGVWESQYF. DNA of the CDR3: TGTGCCACCCGCCCCAAGACACGGACAGGGGGCGTGTGGGAGTCCCAGTACTTC.

The chain links TRBV6-5 to TRBJ2-4; TRBD2 is a possible D gene (5 bases). This CDR3 is 16 amino acids long. The germline V gene encodes CDR1 MNHEY and CDR2 SVGAGI. V was trimmed by 2 bases and J by 0 bases, leaving 11 bases between them. DNA of the CDR3: TGTGCCAGCAGTTACGGCGGTGCGGGAGCCAAAAACATTCAGTACTTC. It encodes CASSYGGAGAKNIQYF.

This clonotype showed up just a few times. J is TRBJ1-1 and V is TRBV19; D unresolved. Trimming took off 1 base at V and 11 bases at J, with 14 bases between the two ends. CDR3 length: 13 amino acids. CDR1 is LNHDA, CDR2 SQIVND, per germline (reference sequence). CDR3 region: CASSIGAGPAAFF. CDR3 nucleotide sequence: TGTGCCAGTAGTATAGGGGCAGGCCCCGCGGCTTTCTTT.